A selection of T cell receptor beta chains follows, all from one sample in a study of blood T cell repertoires in COVID-19. Clones were sequenced by immunoSEQ multiplex PCR, and TCRdb holds only the in-frame ones, with some missing. The sample has under 200,000 clones, about 86% seen once. The sequencing sample was made of peripheral blood. Receptors originate from an older woman with COVID-19, enrolled during active disease. Both conserved end residues are part of each CDR3. A D gene is named only where the DNA matches it firmly. Size is omitted from some rows. Given values are once, few, many or a class for expanded clones.

cdr3_nt: TGTGCCATCAGTGAACGCGGGGCAGTCCGGAATGAGCAGTTCTTC
cdr3_aa: CAISERGAVRNEQFF
cdr3_length: 15
d_call: NA
clone_size: NA
j_call: TRBJ2-1
v_call: TRBV10-3

cdr3_nt: TGTGCCAGCAGCGTAGCTACGGGCCGGGGGGATACGCAGTATTTT
cdr3_aa: CASSVATGRGDTQYF
cdr3_length: 15
d_call: NA
clone_size: NA
j_call: TRBJ2-3
v_call: TRBV9

cdr3_nt: TGTGCCAGTAGTACCCCGGGACTAGCGGGAGGGGACGAGCAGTACTTC
cdr3_aa: CASSTPGLAGGDEQYF
cdr3_length: 16
d_call: TRBD2
clone_size: NA
j_call: TRBJ2-7
v_call: TRBV19

cdr3_nt: TGCGCCAGCAGCCCGGGACAGGGGTCTGGCTACACCTTC
cdr3_aa: CASSPGQGSGYTF
cdr3_length: 13
d_call: TRBD1
clone_size: once
j_call: TRBJ1-2
v_call: TRBV10-2

cdr3_nt: TGTGCCAGCAGTTATGGAGGGGGCTCCAAAAACATTCAGTACTTC
cdr3_aa: CASSYGGGSKNIQYF
cdr3_length: 15
d_call: NA
clone_size: NA
j_call: TRBJ2-4
v_call: TRBV6-2/TRBV6-3

cdr3_nt: TGTGCCAGCAGCTTAGGAGGTTCCAACACCATATATTTT
cdr3_aa: CASSLGGSNTIYF
cdr3_length: 13
d_call: NA
clone_size: NA
j_call: TRBJ1-3
v_call: TRBV7-9

cdr3_nt: TGTGCCAGCAGCTTAGATGGATCTTCGGCAGGGAACGACGAGCAGTACTTC
cdr3_aa: CASSLDGSSAGNDEQYF
cdr3_length: 17
d_call: NA
clone_size: few
j_call: TRBJ2-7
v_call: TRBV11-3

cdr3_nt: TGTGCCAGCAGCTCACGCCAAGGACAGATAGCTAACTATGGCTACACCTTC
cdr3_aa: CASSSRQGQIANYGYTF
cdr3_length: 17
d_call: NA
clone_size: NA
j_call: TRBJ1-2
v_call: TRBV7-9

cdr3_nt: TGTGCCAGCAGCCCAGGACAGGGCTACAATCAGCCCCAGCATTTT
cdr3_aa: CASSPGQGYNQPQHF
cdr3_length: 15
d_call: TRBD1
clone_size: NA
j_call: TRBJ1-5
v_call: TRBV4-2

cdr3_nt: TGTGCCAGCAGCCTCCGACAGGGTCAGGGCAGTATGTACTTC
cdr3_aa: CASSLRQGQGSMYF
cdr3_length: 14
d_call: TRBD1
clone_size: NA
j_call: TRBJ2-7
v_call: TRBV7-8

cdr3_nt: TGTGCCAGCTCACCATTACCCGGGACAGATGGATCTGGGGCCAACGTCCTGACTTTC
cdr3_aa: CASSPLPGTDGSGANVLTF
cdr3_length: 19
d_call: TRBD1
clone_size: NA
j_call: TRBJ2-6
v_call: TRBV18

cdr3_nt: TGTGCCAGCAGTTTATCGGGTAGCTTTGTCAAAAACATTCAGTACTTC
cdr3_aa: CASSLSGSFVKNIQYF
cdr3_length: 16
d_call: NA
clone_size: NA
j_call: TRBJ2-4
v_call: TRBV27

cdr3_nt: TGCAGCGTAGAGGGGGATCCTGGAAACACCATATATTTT
cdr3_aa: CSVEGDPGNTIYF
cdr3_length: 13
d_call: NA
clone_size: NA
j_call: TRBJ1-3
v_call: TRBV29-1

cdr3_nt: TGTGCCAGCAGCCAAGATTGCTATTTCTTC
cdr3_aa: CASSQDCYFF
cdr3_length: 10
d_call: NA
clone_size: NA
j_call: TRBJ2-1
v_call: TRBV3-1/TRBV3-2

cdr3_nt: TGTGCCAGCAGTTTATCAGCGTCTGGGAATCAGCCCCAGCATTTT
cdr3_aa: CASSLSASGNQPQHF
cdr3_length: 15
d_call: NA
clone_size: NA
j_call: TRBJ1-5
v_call: TRBV27

cdr3_nt: TGTGCCTGGAGCGGCGGACAGTTGAACACTGAAGCTTTCTTT
cdr3_aa: CAWSGGQLNTEAFF
cdr3_length: 14
d_call: NA
clone_size: NA
j_call: TRBJ1-1
v_call: TRBV30

cdr3_nt: TGTGCCACCAGTGATTTCAGGGATAACTATGGCTACACCTTC
cdr3_aa: CATSDFRDNYGYTF
cdr3_length: 14
d_call: NA
clone_size: NA
j_call: TRBJ1-2
v_call: TRBV24-1

cdr3_nt: TGTGCCAGCTCACCATTCACTAACAGGGGTAATGAAAAACTGTTTTTT
cdr3_aa: CASSPFTNRGNEKLFF
cdr3_length: 16
d_call: TRBD1
clone_size: few
j_call: TRBJ1-4
v_call: TRBV18

cdr3_nt: TGCAGCGTTGAAGAGGGACTAGCGGACTCCTACGAGCAGTACTTC
cdr3_aa: CSVEEGLADSYEQYF
cdr3_length: 15
d_call: TRBD2
clone_size: few
j_call: TRBJ2-7
v_call: TRBV29-1

cdr3_nt: TGTGCCAGCAGCACCCCAGGGCTGACCTATGGCTACACCTTC
cdr3_aa: CASSTPGLTYGYTF
cdr3_length: 14
d_call: NA
clone_size: NA
j_call: TRBJ1-2
v_call: TRBV9

cdr3_nt: TGTGCCAGTAGCCGCAGGGGACAGGGGATGGTAGCGGGAGCGCTTAACGAGCAGTACTTC
cdr3_aa: CASSRRGQGMVAGALNEQYF
cdr3_length: 20
d_call: NA
clone_size: once
j_call: TRBJ2-7
v_call: TRBV19

cdr3_nt: TGTGCCACCAGTTACCGGACAGGGGTCTCACCCCTCCACTTT
cdr3_aa: CATSYRTGVSPLHF
cdr3_length: 14
d_call: TRBD1
clone_size: few
j_call: TRBJ1-6
v_call: TRBV27

cdr3_nt: TGTGCCAGCAGTCGACAGGGGTTGAACACTGAAGCTTTCTTT
cdr3_aa: CASSRQGLNTEAFF
cdr3_length: 14
d_call: TRBD1
clone_size: NA
j_call: TRBJ1-1
v_call: TRBV2

cdr3_nt: TGTGCCAGTAGAGGAGCCAGAGCCTTCTCTGGAAACACCATATATTTT
cdr3_aa: CASRGARAFSGNTIYF
cdr3_length: 16
d_call: NA
clone_size: NA
j_call: TRBJ1-3
v_call: TRBV19

cdr3_nt: TGTGCCAGTAGTCCCGGGTCCACAGATACGCAGTATTTT
cdr3_aa: CASSPGSTDTQYF
cdr3_length: 13
d_call: NA
clone_size: once
j_call: TRBJ2-3
v_call: TRBV19

cdr3_nt: TGTGCCAGCAGCTTAGCAGGGCTTAGCGGGAGGGCGAACAATGAGCAGTTCTTC
cdr3_aa: CASSLAGLSGRANNEQFF
cdr3_length: 18
d_call: TRBD2
clone_size: NA
j_call: TRBJ2-1
v_call: TRBV7-2

cdr3_nt: TGTGCCAGCAGCCCGACTAGCGGGAAGAATGAGCAGTTCTTC
cdr3_aa: CASSPTSGKNEQFF
cdr3_length: 14
d_call: TRBD2
clone_size: NA
j_call: TRBJ2-1
v_call: TRBV11-2

cdr3_nt: TGTGCCACCAGCAGAGACCCAGCGGGAGGGCAGTCAGATACGCAGTATTTT
cdr3_aa: CATSRDPAGGQSDTQYF
cdr3_length: 17
d_call: TRBD2
clone_size: NA
j_call: TRBJ2-3
v_call: TRBV15

cdr3_nt: TGTGCCAGCAGAACTTGGGGAGGGGTCTCTGGAAACACCATATATTTT
cdr3_aa: CASRTWGGVSGNTIYF
cdr3_length: 16
d_call: NA
clone_size: once
j_call: TRBJ1-3
v_call: TRBV28

cdr3_nt: TGTGCCAGCAGACAGGGTTGGAAAAATCAGCCCCAGCATTTT
cdr3_aa: CASRQGWKNQPQHF
cdr3_length: 14
d_call: NA
clone_size: NA
j_call: TRBJ1-5
v_call: TRBV27

cdr3_nt: TGTGCCAGCAGCCCGAGGCTGAACACTGAAGCTTTCTTT
cdr3_aa: CASSPRLNTEAFF
cdr3_length: 13
d_call: NA
clone_size: NA
j_call: TRBJ1-1
v_call: TRBV6-5

cdr3_nt: TGTGCCAGCAGCCATAGCGGGATTGGAGCGGCAGATACGCAGTATTTT
cdr3_aa: CASSHSGIGAADTQYF
cdr3_length: 16
d_call: TRBD2
clone_size: NA
j_call: TRBJ2-3
v_call: TRBV14

cdr3_nt: TGCGCCAGCAGCTTAACCCGGGACAGCCAAGAGACCCAGTACTTC
cdr3_aa: CASSLTRDSQETQYF
cdr3_length: 15
d_call: TRBD1
clone_size: NA
j_call: TRBJ2-5
v_call: TRBV5-1

cdr3_nt: TGTGCCAGCAGCCCCTCGGTCTCGCAGTACTTC
cdr3_aa: CASSPSVSQYF
cdr3_length: 11
d_call: NA
clone_size: once
j_call: TRBJ2-7
v_call: TRBV7-2

cdr3_nt: TGTGCCAGCAGCTTGGTTCGCGGGAGCTCCTACGAGCAGTACTTC
cdr3_aa: CASSLVRGSSYEQYF
cdr3_length: 15
d_call: TRBD2
clone_size: NA
j_call: TRBJ2-7
v_call: TRBV11-2

cdr3_nt: TGTGCCAGCAGCCGCCTAATAACTAATGAAAAACTGTTTTTT
cdr3_aa: CASSRLITNEKLFF
cdr3_length: 14
d_call: NA
clone_size: NA
j_call: TRBJ1-4
v_call: TRBV3-1/TRBV3-2

cdr3_nt: TGTGCCACCAGTGACTTTATTGCACGGACAGGAAGCAATCAGCCCCAGCATTTT
cdr3_aa: CATSDFIARTGSNQPQHF
cdr3_length: 18
d_call: TRBD1
clone_size: once
j_call: TRBJ1-5
v_call: TRBV24-1

cdr3_nt: TGTGCCAGCACCAAACCCACAGGGCGTGGGGCTTTCTTT
cdr3_aa: CASTKPTGRGAFF
cdr3_length: 13
d_call: NA
clone_size: NA
j_call: TRBJ1-1
v_call: TRBV28

cdr3_nt: TGTGCCAGTAAAAGGACAGGCCGGGGGAAGATTGAAGCTTTCTTT
cdr3_aa: CASKRTGRGKIEAFF
cdr3_length: 15
d_call: TRBD1
clone_size: NA
j_call: TRBJ1-1
v_call: TRBV27

cdr3_nt: TGTGCCAGCAGCTATAGCATGAACACTGAAGCTTTCTTT
cdr3_aa: CASSYSMNTEAFF
cdr3_length: 13
d_call: NA
clone_size: few
j_call: TRBJ1-1
v_call: TRBV7-3

cdr3_nt: TGTGCCAGCAGTTTATGGGGAGGGGAAGAGACCCAGTACTTC
cdr3_aa: CASSLWGGEETQYF
cdr3_length: 14
d_call: TRBD2
clone_size: NA
j_call: TRBJ2-5
v_call: TRBV28

cdr3_nt: TGCGCCAGCAGCAGCCTAGCGGGAGGGCGGAATGAGCAGTTCTTC
cdr3_aa: CASSSLAGGRNEQFF
cdr3_length: 15
d_call: TRBD2
clone_size: NA
j_call: TRBJ2-1
v_call: TRBV5-1

cdr3_nt: TGTGCCAGCAACCCGCGGCGCCAAACCTACAATGAGCAGTTCTTC
cdr3_aa: CASNPRRQTYNEQFF
cdr3_length: 15
d_call: NA
clone_size: NA
j_call: TRBJ2-1
v_call: TRBV5-6